One and the same sample provided the 31 T cell receptor beta chains below, sequenced in a study of T cell responses to AZD1222 COVID-19 vaccine. TCRdb's copy holds only in-frame clones and misses some; the assay was immunoSEQ multiplex PCR. The sample includes approximately 180,000 clones, 85% to 90% of them seen just once. The sample was peripheral blood, taken on day 0 of AZD1222 vaccination. All receptors come from an adult in good health.

V usage is TRBV19 and J usage is TRBJ2-3; 10 nucleotides match TRBD2. J was trimmed by 4 bases and V by 3 bases; bases with no gene match: 13. This CDR3 has 18 residues. Germline V gene data show CDR1 as LNHDA and CDR2 as SQIVND (reference sequence). CDR3 region: CASSILGASGGRSDTQYF. The CDR3 region has the DNA TGTGCCAGTAGTATTTTGGGGGCTAGCGGGGGCCGGTCAGATACGCAGTATTTT.

The chain uses TRBV24-1 and TRBJ2-2, with 7 bases that match TRBD1. This CDR3 has 14 amino acids. V shed 5 bases and J 4 bases; nucleotides not matched to a gene: 3. Germline CDR1 and CDR2: KGHDR and SFDVKD. CDR3 sequence reads: CATSVRGLTGELFF. DNA of the CDR3: TGTGCCACCAGTGTTAGGGGGCTCACCGGGGAGCTGTTTTTT.

V and J are TRBV19 and TRBJ2-6; 9 bases line up with TRBD1. V gave up 6 bases and J gave up 0 bases; unmatched junction bases: 9. Germline V gene data show CDR1 as LNHDA and CDR2 as SQIVND (reference sequence). This CDR3 region has 18 residues. CDR3 in amino acids: CASRGQGRSLSGANVLTF. Written as DNA, the CDR3 is TGTGCCAGTAGGGGACAGGGACGGTCCCTCTCTGGGGCCAACGTCCTGACTTTC.

The chain is built from TRBV7-9 and TRBJ2-1, with TRBD2 as a possible D gene (6 bases). The CDR3 extends over 18 amino acids. CDR1 is SEHNR, CDR2 FQNEAQ, per germline (reference sequence). The V end lost 3 bases, the J end lost 0 bases, and 18 bases lay between the germline ends. The CDR3 loop reads CASSFSGRPGSSYNEQFF. As DNA, the CDR3 is TGTGCCAGCAGCTTCTCCGGGAGACCGGGTAGCTCCTACAATGAGCAGTTCTTC.

The chain employs TRBV28 and TRBJ2-5; D call uncertain. The CDR3 spans 11 residues. Germline V CDR1 and CDR2: MDHEN, SYDVKM. V lost 3 bases and J 5 bases, leaving 4 bases between the germline ends. CDR3 sequence (DNA): TGTGCCAGCAGTTTTTTTGAGACCCAGTACTTC. Protein product: CASSFFETQYF. Full variable domain (remainder filled in from reference TRBV28 and TRBJ2-5): DVKVTQSSRYLVKRTGEKVFLECVQDMDHENMFWYRQDPGLGLRLIYFSYDVKMKEKGDIPEGYSVSREKKERFSLILESASTNQTSMYLCASSFFETQYFGPGTRLLVL.

This rearrangement joins TRBV6-5 to TRBJ1-2, with D perhaps TRBD1 (6 bases). This CDR3 has 15 amino acids. Germline V lookup: CDR1 MNHEY, CDR2 SVGAGI. V lost 6 bases to trimming and J lost 3 bases, with 17 bases between them. The CDR3 is CASSRGGGAYYGYTF. The DNA for the CDR3 is TGTGCCAGCAGCCGAGGTGGGGGGGCGTACTATGGCTACACCTTC.

This chain uses TRBV7-2 with TRBJ2-7; D ambiguous. The CDR3 spans 15 residues. The V gene lost 3 bases and the J gene lost 5 bases, with 17 bases spanning the gap. Germline CDR1 SGHTA, CDR2 FQGNSA. The CDR3 DNA sequence: TGTGCCAGCAGCTTGGACCCCTTGGGCAGTGACGAGCAGTACTTC. The encoded protein is CASSLDPLGSDEQYF.

This sequence joins TRBV24-1 and TRBJ1-2; the match to TRBD1 covers 7 bases. The J segment lost 6 bases and the V segment lost 4 bases, leaving 13 bases of the junction unmatched. CDR3 size: 16 residues. Germline V gene data show CDR1 as KGHDR and CDR2 as SFDVKD. CDR3 sequence: CATSDDHSGTENGYTF. As DNA, the CDR3 is TGTGCCACCAGTGACGATCATTCCGGGACAGAGAATGGCTACACCTTC.

This chain links TRBV29-1 with TRBJ2-1, with D perhaps matching TRBD2 (6 bases). V was shortened by 6 bases and J by 4 bases, with 10 bases between the two germline ends. The CDR3 covers 12 residues. CDR1 and CDR2 from the germline V gene are SQVTM and ANQGSEA. In nucleotides, the CDR3 is TGCAGCGTGTGGGACTTTTACAATGAGCAGTTCTTC. This translates into CSVWDFYNEQFF.

The genes are TRBV7-9 and TRBJ1-2, with D possibly matching TRBD1 (5 bases). Germline V CDR1 and CDR2: SEHNR, FQNEAQ (reference sequence). The CDR3 loop spans 15 amino acids. Trimming cost V 1 base and J 6 bases, with 15 bases left between them. Here the CDR3 reads CASSLDGKGEDGYTF. The CDR3 DNA follows: TGTGCCAGCAGCTTAGATGGGAAAGGGGAGGATGGCTACACCTTC. The whole variable domain, remainder taken from reference TRBV7-9 and TRBJ1-2, is DTGVSQNPRHKITKRGQNVTFRCDPISEHNRLYWYRQTLGQGPEFLTYFQNEAQLEKSRLLSDRFSAERPKGSFSTLEIQRTEQGDSAMYLCASSLDGKGEDGYTFGSGTRLTVV.

Only a few counts were recorded for this clone. The chain employs TRBV11-2 and TRBJ1-6; D not certain. The germline CDR1 and CDR2 sequences are SGHAT and FQNNGV. With 7 bases removed from V and 9 bases from J, the gap between germline ends came to 13 bases. CDR3 length: 13 amino acids. DNA for the CDR3: TGTGCCAGCAAGTCACAGTATGGTTCACCCCTCCACTTT. This gives the protein CASKSQYGSPLHF.

This clone appeared once. The CDR3 DNA sequence: TGCGCCAGCAGTGATGGTAGCTGGGGGGACAATGAGCAGTTCTTC. Translated: CASSDGSWGDNEQFF. This chain uses TRBV10-1 with TRBJ2-1; D perhaps matches TRBD2 (6 bases). Trimming took off 3 bases at V and 5 bases at J, with 14 bases between the two ends. The CDR3 spans 15 residues. Germline CDR1 reads WNHNN; CDR2 reads SYGVQD (reference sequence).

The CDR3 DNA is TGTGCCAGTAAGGGCGTTGAGTGGGAGCAGTACTTC. Residues: CASKGVEWEQYF. V is TRBV19 and J is TRBJ2-7; unclear D gene. CDR1 LNHDA and CDR2 SQIVND come from the germline V gene (reference sequence). Trimming pared 7 bases from V and 7 bases from J, leaving 14 bases between. The CDR3 loop spans 12 amino acids.

The chain uses TRBV2 and TRBJ1-2; D gene uncertain. The CDR3 covers 13 residues. V was shortened by 7 bases and J by 1 base, with 10 bases between the two germline ends. Germline V gene data show CDR1 as SNHLY and CDR2 as FYNNEI. DNA of the CDR3: TGTGCCAGCAATGCACGAGGTAACTATGGCTACACCTTC. Translated, it gives CASNARGNYGYTF. The full variable domain, in which reference TRBV2 and TRBJ1-2 provide the parts outside the CDR3, is EPEVTQTPSHQVTQMGQEVILRCVPISNHLYFYWYRQILGQKVEFLVSFYNNEISEKSEIFDDQFSVERPDGSNFTLKIRSTKLEDSAMYFCASNARGNYGYTFGSGTRLTVV.

The chain uses TRBV9 and TRBJ2-1, with 10 bases aligning to TRBD2. This CDR3 is 16 amino acids long. The V segment lost 4 bases and the J segment 6 bases; nucleotides outside the gene matches: 10. Germline CDR1 reads SGDLS; CDR2 reads YYNGEE. CDR3 DNA: TGTGCCAGCAGCCCCCAAACTAGCGGGGTTGGCAATGAGCAGTTCTTC. Protein sequence: CASSPQTSGVGNEQFF.

The chain joins TRBV5-4 to TRBJ1-2; D remains ambiguous. Germline V gene sequence: CDR1 SGHNT, CDR2 YYREEE (reference sequence). The CDR3 loop spans 12 amino acids. Trimming left V 0 bases short and J 8 bases short, with 8 bases between. The CDR3 loop is CASSLGLAGYTF. The CDR3 region has the DNA TGTGCCAGCAGCTTGGGATTAGCGGGCTACACCTTC.

The table lists this clone with a count of one. The chain couples TRBV24-1 to TRBJ2-5; D is uncertain. Germline V gene sequence: CDR1 KGHDR, CDR2 SFDVKD. The CDR3 is 15 residues long. V lost 3 bases and J lost 0, with 10 bases in between. This CDR3 is CATSDREMHQETQYF. CDR3 nucleotides: TGTGCCACCAGTGATCGCGAGATGCACCAAGAGACCCAGTACTTC.

In this sample, this clone turned up a few times. The gene calls are TRBV7-6 and TRBJ2-1; 9 nucleotides align to TRBD2. Per the germline V gene, CDR1 is SGHVS and CDR2 is FNYEAQ. The CDR3 covers 16 residues. J was trimmed by 3 bases and V by 1 base; bases with no gene match: 4. CDR3 region: CASSLGGGGGYNEQFF. DNA of the CDR3: TGTGCCAGCAGCTTAGGGGGCGGGGGGGGCTACAATGAGCAGTTCTTC.

The V and J genes are TRBV19 and TRBJ1-1, with 7 nucleotides matching TRBD1. Germline V gene sequence: CDR1 LNHDA, CDR2 SQIVND (reference sequence). V lost 5 bases to trimming and J lost 6 bases; unmatched junction nucleotides: 6. CDR3 length: 13 amino acids. CDR3 in DNA: TGTGCCAGTAGTCCCACACAGGGGTCTGAAGCTTTCTTT. Translation gives CASSPTQGSEAFF.

The gene calls are TRBV9 and TRBJ2-2, with 8 bases lining up with TRBD1. Germline-derived CDR1 and CDR2 are SGDLS and YYNGEE. The junction had 12 bases not matched to a gene; V was cut back by 3 bases and J by 5 bases. This CDR3 comprises 17 residues. CDR3 region: CASSGPGTGLRTGELFF. In DNA form, the CDR3 reads TGTGCCAGCAGCGGACCCGGGACAGGTTTACGGACCGGGGAGCTGTTTTTT.

J is TRBJ2-7 and V is TRBV5-1; the D gene could be TRBD1 or TRBD2 (5 bases each). In germline, CDR1 is SGHRS, CDR2 YFSETQ. This CDR3 contains 15 residues. Trimming shortened V by 4 bases and J by 6 bases, and 20 bases separated the two germline ends. The CDR3 bases are TGCGCCAGCAGCAGTTCCGGGACGGCGAGGGCCGAGCAGTACTTC. Protein product: CASSSSGTARAEQYF.

This clone was seen only once. The rearrangement joins TRBV30 to TRBJ2-1; D call uncertain. V was cut by 1 base and J by 8 bases, with 9 bases left in between. The CDR3 extends over 12 amino acids. Germline V lookup: CDR1 GTSNPN, CDR2 SVGIG (reference sequence). The CDR3 protein is CAWSAQWDEQFF. CDR3 nucleotide sequence: TGTGCCTGGAGTGCGCAATGGGATGAGCAGTTCTTC.

This rearrangement joins TRBV24-1 to TRBJ2-3; D remains ambiguous. V dropped 5 bases and J dropped 3 bases, with 11 bases sitting between them. There are 14 residues in the CDR3. Germline CDR1 reads KGHDR; CDR2 reads SFDVKD. DNA for the CDR3: TGTGCCACCAGTGGGTCTGCCTTTACAGATACGCAGTATTTT. As protein: CATSGSAFTDTQYF.

This sequence joins TRBV15 and TRBJ1-5; D remains ambiguous. V lost 3 bases, J lost 5 bases, and 5 bases lay in between. Per the germline V gene, CDR1 is LNHNV and CDR2 is YYDKDF (reference sequence). This CDR3 spans 12 amino acids. This CDR3 is CATSRDYQPQHF. As DNA, the CDR3 is TGTGCCACCAGCAGGGATTATCAGCCCCAGCATTTT.

In DNA form, the CDR3 reads TGTGCCCTTCTCAGGGGGATTAAGAACTATGGCTACACCTTC. This encodes CALLRGIKNYGYTF. The chain links TRBV2 to TRBJ1-2, with TRBD1 identical over 7 bases. CDR3 length: 14 residues. The V and J ends lost 11 bases and 2 bases, in that order; junction bases with no gene match: 11. CDR1 and CDR2 from the germline V gene are SNHLY and FYNNEI.

The rearrangement joins TRBV5-1 to TRBJ2-1; the match to TRBD2 covers 8 bases. There are 17 residues in the CDR3. The V gene's germline CDR1 is SGHRS and CDR2 YFSETQ. V lost 4 bases to trimming and J lost 6 bases; unmatched junction nucleotides: 15. The CDR3 DNA reads TGCGCCAGCAGCGTTCCACCGGGACTAGACGTCGGCAATGAGCAGTTCTTC. It yields the protein CASSVPPGLDVGNEQFF. The whole variable domain, filled in from reference TRBV5-1 and TRBJ2-1, reads KAGVTQTPRYLIKTRGQQVTLSCSPISGHRSVSWYQQTPGQGLQFLFEYFSETQRNKGNFPGRFSGRQFSNSRSEMNVSTLELGDSALYLCASSVPPGLDVGNEQFFGPGTRLTVL.

The chain recombines TRBV3-1 (or the pseudogene TRBV3-2) with TRBJ1-1, with D hard to call. Germline loops: CDR1 LGHDT, CDR2 YNNKEL (reference sequence). V gave up 5 bases and J gave up 1 base, with 11 bases separating them. The CDR3 has 14 residues. DNA for the CDR3: TGTGCCAGCAGCAAGGGAGACAAGAACACTGAAGCTTTCTTT. It encodes CASSKGDKNTEAFF.

The chain has TRBV3-1 (or the pseudogene TRBV3-2) and TRBJ2-1, with TRBD2 identical over 14 bases. Germline V gene data show CDR1 as LGHDT and CDR2 as YNNKEL (reference sequence). J lost 9 bases, V lost 4 bases, and 14 bases had no gene match. The CDR3 totals 18 residues. The CDR3 loop is CASSRKSPGLAGVSEQFF. Written as DNA, the CDR3 is TGTGCCAGCAGCCGCAAGTCCCCGGGACTAGCGGGAGTTAGTGAGCAGTTCTTC.

CDR3: CATSDFSSGRGNEQFF. CDR3 DNA: TGTGCCACCAGTGATTTTAGTAGCGGGAGGGGCAATGAGCAGTTCTTC. V and J are TRBV24-1 and TRBJ2-1, with 11 positions matching TRBD2. This CDR3 is built from 16 residues. V lost 1 base to trimming and J lost 6 bases; unmatched junction nucleotides: 4. The V gene's germline CDR1 is KGHDR and CDR2 SFDVKD.

V is TRBV5-1 and J is TRBJ2-2, with D perhaps matching TRBD2 (6 bases). The germline gives CDR1 SGHRS, CDR2 YFSETQ. The CDR3 contains 15 residues. With 4 bases removed from V and 2 bases from J, the gap between germline ends came to 12 bases. The DNA for the CDR3 is TGCGCCAGCAGCCTCGACGGGAGTAACACCGGGGAGCTGTTTTTT. Translating it yields CASSLDGSNTGELFF.

In DNA form, the CDR3 reads TGTGCCAGCAGCCAAAGGGAGGGAAACACTGAAGCTTTCTTT. Its translation: CASSQREGNTEAFF. This sequence joins TRBV4-2 and TRBJ1-1, with D hard to call. V was clipped by 2 bases and J by 2 bases, with 9 bases between them. Germline-derived CDR1 and CDR2 are LGHNA and YNFKEQ. The CDR3 has 14 residues.